These T cell receptor beta chains were read from a single sample in a study of long-term antiretroviral therapy in people with HIV. Profiling relied on immunoSEQ multiplex PCR, and the TCRdb table lists in-frame clones only, not all of them. The sample records some 31,000 clones, approximately 80% being singletons. Specimen: unsorted PBMCs, collected 3.1 years after starting antiretroviral therapy. The receptors stem from a woman between 45 and 60 years old with HIV. Both conserved end residues are part of each CDR3. The D gene is left open where the match is weak. Expanded clones are given a class, and other clones once, few, many or no size at all.

d_call: TRBD2; j_call: TRBJ2-7; clone_size: .; v_call: TRBV5-1; cdr3_nt: TGCGCCAGCAGCTTAGGATTAGCGGGGGATACGTTCGAGCAGTACTTC; cdr3_aa: CASSLGLAGDTFEQYF
d_call: .; j_call: TRBJ2-7; clone_size: .; v_call: TRBV7-9; cdr3_nt: TGTGCCAGCAGCCTAGGGGACGGTGGGGTCGGGCAGTACTTC; cdr3_aa: CASSLGDGGVGQYF
d_call: .; j_call: TRBJ1-2; clone_size: .; v_call: TRBV6-5; cdr3_nt: TGTGCCAGCAGTCCTGATGTAGGGGACGCCTATGGCTACACCTTC; cdr3_aa: CASSPDVGDAYGYTF
d_call: .; j_call: TRBJ2-1; clone_size: .; v_call: TRBV5-8; cdr3_nt: TGTGCCAGCAGCTTACTTCACGGATTATACAATGAGCAGTTCTTC; cdr3_aa: CASSLLHGLYNEQFF
d_call: .; j_call: TRBJ1-1; clone_size: few; v_call: TRBV7-2; cdr3_nt: TGTGCCAGCAGCTTAGCATCCAGCGGCGCTGAAGCTTTCTTT; cdr3_aa: CASSLASSGAEAFF
d_call: .; j_call: TRBJ2-1; clone_size: few; v_call: TRBV9; cdr3_nt: TGTGCCAGCAGCGTAGAGCTGTCAAACAATGAGCAGTTCTTC; cdr3_aa: CASSVELSNNEQFF
d_call: TRBD2; j_call: TRBJ2-2; clone_size: .; v_call: TRBV19; cdr3_nt: TGTGCCAGTAGAAAAATGGGGGGGGACCCCGGGGAGCTGTTTTTT; cdr3_aa: CASRKMGGDPGELFF
d_call: .; j_call: TRBJ2-6; clone_size: .; v_call: TRBV18; cdr3_nt: TGTGCCAGCTCACCGGTTGGGCCCACTGGGTCTGGGGCCAACGTCCTGACTTTC; cdr3_aa: CASSPVGPTGSGANVLTF
d_call: .; j_call: TRBJ1-5; clone_size: .; v_call: TRBV7-8; cdr3_nt: TGTGCCAGCAGCTTAGGTGGACCGGAGCCCCAGCATTTT; cdr3_aa: CASSLGGPEPQHF
d_call: TRBD2; j_call: TRBJ2-3; clone_size: .; v_call: TRBV6-4; cdr3_nt: TGTGCCAGCAGCTCGGGACTAGCGGGCGTAGATACGCAGTATTTT; cdr3_aa: CASSSGLAGVDTQYF
d_call: .; j_call: TRBJ1-5; clone_size: once; v_call: TRBV2; cdr3_nt: TGTGCCACCCAGGGGTCTGGGTTCAATCAGCCCCAGCATTTT; cdr3_aa: CATQGSGFNQPQHF
d_call: TRBD1; j_call: TRBJ1-5; clone_size: .; v_call: TRBV4-1; cdr3_nt: TGCGCCAGCAGCCAAGCCGTGGGACAGGGGACTTATAGCAATCAGCCCCAGCATTTT; cdr3_aa: CASSQAVGQGTYSNQPQHF
d_call: .; j_call: TRBJ2-5; clone_size: .; v_call: TRBV18; cdr3_nt: TGTGCCAGCTCACCACCCGGGGGCGCGGAGACCCAGTACTTC; cdr3_aa: CASSPPGGAETQYF
d_call: .; j_call: TRBJ1-1; clone_size: .; v_call: TRBV19; cdr3_nt: TGTGCCAGTAGTATAGCCTTGAACACTGAAGCTTTCTTT; cdr3_aa: CASSIALNTEAFF
d_call: .; j_call: TRBJ1-2; clone_size: .; v_call: TRBV18; cdr3_nt: TGTGCCAGCTCACCACCAAATCCCAGCAACTATGGCTACACCTTC; cdr3_aa: CASSPPNPSNYGYTF
d_call: .; j_call: TRBJ1-1; clone_size: .; v_call: TRBV5-6; cdr3_nt: TGTGCCAGCAGCCCGGGACTTCAAAACACTGAAGCTTTCTTT; cdr3_aa: CASSPGLQNTEAFF
d_call: TRBD1; j_call: TRBJ1-6; clone_size: .; v_call: TRBV4-1; cdr3_nt: TGCGCCAGCAGCTTCTATCAGGGGGGGGGTTCACCCCTCCACTTT; cdr3_aa: CASSFYQGGGSPLHF
d_call: TRBD2; j_call: TRBJ2-2; clone_size: .; v_call: TRBV7-2; cdr3_nt: TGTGCCAGCAGGACTAGCAGGAACACCGGGGAGCTGTTTTTT; cdr3_aa: CASRTSRNTGELFF
d_call: TRBD1; j_call: TRBJ2-1; clone_size: .; v_call: TRBV10-3; cdr3_nt: TGTGCCATCAGTGAGACAGGGGTCACAACTGAGCAGTTCTTC; cdr3_aa: CAISETGVTTEQFF
d_call: .; j_call: TRBJ1-1; clone_size: .; v_call: TRBV30; cdr3_nt: TGTGCCTGGAGCGCCGGATCCCCGGACGCTTTCTTT; cdr3_aa: CAWSAGSPDAFF
d_call: TRBD2; j_call: TRBJ2-5; clone_size: .; v_call: TRBV7-2; cdr3_nt: TGTGCCAGCAGCTTGACCTCTTGGGGGGGAAGAAAAGAGACCCAGTACTTC; cdr3_aa: CASSLTSWGGRKETQYF
d_call: .; j_call: TRBJ2-1; clone_size: once; v_call: TRBV19; cdr3_nt: TGTGCCAGTAGTATTGGCGGGCGCAACAATGAGCAGTTCTTC; cdr3_aa: CASSIGGRNNEQFF
d_call: .; j_call: TRBJ1-2; clone_size: .; v_call: TRBV4-2; cdr3_nt: TGTGCCAGCAGCCCCGGGACGGCAGACTATGGCTACACCTTC; cdr3_aa: CASSPGTADYGYTF
d_call: .; j_call: TRBJ2-5; clone_size: .; v_call: TRBV11-2; cdr3_nt: TGTGCCAGCAGCTTAGTGTGGGCGGGGTTGCAAGAGACCCAGTACTTC; cdr3_aa: CASSLVWAGLQETQYF
d_call: .; j_call: TRBJ2-7; clone_size: .; v_call: TRBV28; cdr3_nt: TGTGCCAGCAGTTTGGGCGCCGAGCAGTACTTC; cdr3_aa: CASSLGAEQYF
d_call: .; j_call: TRBJ1-5; clone_size: .; v_call: TRBV5-1; cdr3_nt: TGCGCCAGCAGGGCAGCTAATCAGCCCCAGCATTTT; cdr3_aa: CASRAANQPQHF
d_call: .; j_call: TRBJ2-2; clone_size: .; v_call: TRBV5-1; cdr3_nt: TGCGCCAGCAGCTTGGACCCATCGAACACCGGGGAGCTGTTTTTT; cdr3_aa: CASSLDPSNTGELFF
d_call: TRBD1; j_call: TRBJ1-3; clone_size: few; v_call: TRBV27; cdr3_nt: TGTGCCAGCAGGACAGGGCCTAGCGGAAACACCATATATTTT; cdr3_aa: CASRTGPSGNTIYF
d_call: .; j_call: TRBJ2-3; clone_size: .; v_call: TRBV11-2; cdr3_nt: TGTGCCAGCAGCTTAGTAGCAGGCGTTCGTAGCACAGATACGCAGTATTTT; cdr3_aa: CASSLVAGVRSTDTQYF
d_call: .; j_call: TRBJ2-3; clone_size: .; v_call: TRBV6-1; cdr3_nt: TGTGCCAGTCTCTCGCGGGAATACACAGATACGCAGTATTTT; cdr3_aa: CASLSREYTDTQYF
d_call: .; j_call: TRBJ1-1; clone_size: once; v_call: TRBV5-6; cdr3_nt: TGTGCCAGCAGAGTAACCGGGACAACTAACACTGAAGCTTTCTTT; cdr3_aa: CASRVTGTTNTEAFF
d_call: TRBD1; j_call: TRBJ1-4; clone_size: few; v_call: TRBV6-5; cdr3_nt: TGTGCCAGCAGGCCGGGACAGCTTAATGAAAAACTGTTTTTT; cdr3_aa: CASRPGQLNEKLFF
d_call: .; j_call: TRBJ2-2; clone_size: .; v_call: TRBV9; cdr3_nt: TGTGCCAGCAGCGTCAGGGGCCTGAACACCGGGGAGCTGTTTTTT; cdr3_aa: CASSVRGLNTGELFF
d_call: .; j_call: TRBJ1-2; clone_size: .; v_call: TRBV18; cdr3_nt: TGTGCCAGCTCACCCGACAACCTACTGACAGCTAACTATGGCTACACCTTC; cdr3_aa: CASSPDNLLTANYGYTF
d_call: .; j_call: TRBJ2-6; clone_size: .; v_call: TRBV18; cdr3_nt: TGTGCCAGCTCAACGCAGGGAACTGGGGCCAACGTCCTGACTTTC; cdr3_aa: CASSTQGTGANVLTF
d_call: .; j_call: TRBJ1-2; clone_size: once; v_call: TRBV21-1; cdr3_nt: TGTGCCAGCAGCAAAGTGGCATGGGGACAGCCCTACTATGGCTACACCTTC; cdr3_aa: CASSKVAWGQPYYGYTF
d_call: TRBD1; j_call: TRBJ2-6; clone_size: .; v_call: TRBV6-5; cdr3_nt: TGTGCCAGCCGCGACAGGGGCTCTGGGCCCAACGTCCTGACTTTC; cdr3_aa: CASRDRGSGPNVLTF
d_call: TRBD1; j_call: TRBJ1-1; clone_size: few; v_call: TRBV11-3; cdr3_nt: TGTGCCAGCAGCTTAGGGACAGGTGAAGCTTTCTTT; cdr3_aa: CASSLGTGEAFF
d_call: .; j_call: TRBJ1-2; clone_size: .; v_call: TRBV5-6; cdr3_nt: TGTGCCAGCAGCAAATCAGGACGGCGCTATGGCTACACCTTC; cdr3_aa: CASSKSGRRYGYTF
d_call: .; j_call: TRBJ1-1; clone_size: .; v_call: TRBV9; cdr3_nt: TGTGCCAGCAGCGAACACAGGGAATTGAACACTGAAGCTTTCTTT; cdr3_aa: CASSEHRELNTEAFF
d_call: TRBD1; j_call: TRBJ2-7; clone_size: .; v_call: TRBV5-1; cdr3_nt: TGCGCCAGCAGCTTGACCGGACAGGCCTCGGAAGAGCAGTACTTC; cdr3_aa: CASSLTGQASEEQYF
d_call: .; j_call: TRBJ2-3; clone_size: .; v_call: TRBV11-1; cdr3_nt: TGTGCCAGCAGCGGAAATTGGCGCCCGTCCGCAGATACGCAGTATTTT; cdr3_aa: CASSGNWRPSADTQYF
d_call: TRBD2; j_call: TRBJ2-1; clone_size: few; v_call: TRBV2; cdr3_nt: TGTGCCAGCAGTGGGACTAGGTTTAGTGAGCAGTTCTTC; cdr3_aa: CASSGTRFSEQFF
d_call: TRBD1; j_call: TRBJ1-6; clone_size: few; v_call: TRBV6-5; cdr3_nt: TGTGCCAGCACCCGGGACAGTTCTTTAAATTCACCCCTCCACTTT; cdr3_aa: CASTRDSSLNSPLHF
d_call: .; j_call: TRBJ2-7; clone_size: few; v_call: TRBV4-1; cdr3_nt: TGCGCCAGCAGCCAGAGTCAGAGGCCCTACGAGCAGTACTTC; cdr3_aa: CASSQSQRPYEQYF
d_call: .; j_call: TRBJ1-1; clone_size: .; v_call: TRBV4-1; cdr3_nt: TGCGCCAGCAGCCTACGCGATTTTACGGGGAACACTGAAGCTTTCTTT; cdr3_aa: CASSLRDFTGNTEAFF
d_call: .; j_call: TRBJ2-1; clone_size: .; v_call: TRBV7-9; cdr3_nt: TGTGCCAGCAGCCGGTGGAATGAGCAGTTCTTC; cdr3_aa: CASSRWNEQFF
d_call: .; j_call: TRBJ1-3; clone_size: .; v_call: TRBV19; cdr3_nt: TGTGCCAGCCAGGACTACTCTGGAAACACCATATATTTT; cdr3_aa: CASQDYSGNTIYF